The 3 T cell receptor beta chains below come from one sample, sequenced in a study of blood T cells in healthy people across ages. The authors ran a second PCR of 7 to 11 cycles using a sample-barcoded 5' primer and a J-beta primer mix. One entry per CDR3 protein, called by TCRdb with MiXCR from the 5' RACE reads. The sample shows 1.5 million or so distinct CDR3 sequences, 42% of them seen only once. Sequenced: blood. The receptors shown here come from a woman younger than 35 in good health.

This rearrangement joins TRBV10-3 to TRBJ2-3, with TRBD2 as a possible D gene (5 bases). The length of the CDR3 is 13 residues. Germline V gives CDR1 ENHRY, CDR2 SYGVKD. V lost 10 bases, J lost 0 bases, and 11 bases lay in between. The CDR3 DNA follows: TGTGCCACGGCTAGCAGTAGCACAGATACGCAGTATTTT. Translating it yields CATASSSTDTQYF.

This chain joins TRBV6-6 and TRBJ2-5; possibly TRBD1 or TRBD2 for D (5 bases each). Germline V gene data show CDR1 as MNHNY and CDR2 as SVGAGI (reference sequence). This CDR3 comprises 15 residues. Trimming pared 2 bases from V and 3 bases from J, leaving 13 bases between. CDR3 loop: CASSYPGRAKETQYF. For the CDR3, the DNA is TGTGCCAGCAGTTACCCGGGACGGGCTAAAGAGACCCAGTACTTC.

This clonotype has only a few counts. The J gene is TRBJ2-3, the V gene TRBV9; the match to TRBD2 covers 7 bases. The J segment lost 3 bases and the V segment lost 4 bases, leaving 11 bases of the junction unmatched. The CDR3 covers 16 residues. The germline V gene encodes CDR1 SGDLS and CDR2 YYNGEE. The CDR3 coding sequence is TGTGCCAGCAGCCCGCGGAGAGCGGGGAAGACAGATACGCAGTATTTT. Protein sequence: CASSPRRAGKTDTQYF.